This T cell receptor (beta chain) is from a study of CD8 T cells in Susac syndrome. From germline, CDR1 is LGHNA and CDR2 YSLEER. With V trimmed by 0 bases and J by 0 bases, 7 bases remained unmatched. The CDR3 sequence is 19 residues long. Random hexamers were used to reverse transcribe the RNA input (0.5 to 1 ug). Amplification of TCR beta CDR3 by immunoSEQ multiplex PCR spanned 54 Vbeta and 13 Jbeta. TCRdb re-called the immunoSEQ multiplex PCR reads through MiXCR, storing one row per CDR3 protein. The sample lists around 300,000 distinct CDR3 sequences; roughly 85% were seen once. Study findings and constraints: An acknowledgment was made by the study that its TCR sequencing and HLA analysis involved relatively few individuals.

Remarks on this clonotype: The antigen is not known.

It was treatment-naive patients with stable or active relapsing-remitting disease who made up the multiple sclerosis controls. This sequence was found in a human donor with multiple sclerosis. The chain employs TRBV4-3 and TRBJ2-1; 11 bases match TRBD2. Source material: CD8+ T cells from PBMCs. CDR3 loop: CASSQDLGLAAISYNEQFF. CDR3 DNA: TGCGCCAGCAGCCAAGATCTGGGACTAGCGGCGATCTCCTACAATGAGCAGTTCTTC.